The rows below give T cell receptor beta chains drawn from one sample of a study of T cells in Graves' hyperthyroidism and ophthalmopathy. TCRdb analysed the multiplex PCR reads with MiXCR anew, one entry per CDR3 protein. The data hold about 480,000 distinct CDR3 sequences, with 14% observed a single time. The source material was blood. Every receptor here comes from a woman aged 18-35 years with Graves' hyperthyroidism. Both conserved end residues are part of each CDR3. D genes are given only for firm matches. The size entry is marked missing in some rows and otherwise reads once, few, many or a size class.

clone_size	v_call	j_call	d_call	cdr3_aa	cdr3_nt
-	TRBV20-1	TRBJ2-1	-	CSAVQRSNEQFF	TGCAGTGCTGTCCAGCGGAGCAATGAGCAGTTCTTC
few	TRBV9	TRBJ2-1	TRBD2	CASSPPREREGRYNEQFF	TGTGCCAGCAGCCCGCCCCGGGAGCGGGAGGGCCGCTACAATGAGCAGTTCTTC
-	TRBV20-1	TRBJ2-3	-	CSAYRVPSTDTQYF	TGCAGTGCTTACAGGGTACCCAGCACAGATACGCAGTATTTT
-	TRBV6-1	TRBJ1-1	TRBD1	CASSYARQGASTEAFF	TGTGCCAGCAGTTACGCGCGTCAGGGGGCAAGCACTGAAGCTTTCTTT
many	TRBV5-1	TRBJ2-3	-	CASSLLDFTDTQYF	TGCGCCAGCAGCTTGCTAGATTTCACAGATACGCAGTATTTT
-	TRBV14	TRBJ2-3	-	CASSQYPSPATAQYFTDTQYF	TGTGCCAGCAGCCAATACCCTTCCCCCGCGACAGCTCAATACTTCACAGATACGCAGTATTTT
-	TRBV7-9	TRBJ1-6	-	CASSKPGSPLHF	TGTGCCAGCAGCAAACCAGGCTCACCCCTCCACTTT
-	TRBV12-3/TRBV12-4	TRBJ1-6	-	CASSSPKDSLGNSPLHF	TGTGCCAGCAGTTCACCCAAAGACAGCCTGGGGAATTCACCCCTCCACTTT
few	TRBV5-1	TRBJ2-1	TRBD2	CASSPLGGRGHNEQFF	TGCGCCAGCAGCCCGTTGGGCGGGAGAGGCCACAATGAGCAGTTCTTC
once	TRBV3-1	TRBJ2-7	TRBD1	CAITQMGQGIYEQYF	TGTGCCATCACCCAGATGGGACAGGGGATCTACGAGCAGTACTTC
many	TRBV12-3/TRBV12-4	TRBJ2-3	-	CASSPLASTDTQYF	TGTGCCAGCAGCCCGCTAGCGAGCACAGATACGCAGTATTTT
many	TRBV6-1	TRBJ2-7	-	CASSWAALKEQYF	TGTGCCAGCAGTTGGGCAGCCCTTAAGGAGCAGTACTTC
many	TRBV10-2	TRBJ2-2	-	CASSDRVANTGELFF	TGCGCCAGCAGTGACAGAGTCGCGAACACCGGGGAGCTGTTTTTT
many	TRBV5-1	TRBJ2-3	-	CASSLDRPPSTDTQYF	TGCGCCAGCAGCTTGGATAGGCCCCCTAGCACAGATACGCAGTATTTT
few	TRBV20-1	TRBJ2-7	TRBD2	CSASSERENYEQYF	TGCAGTGCTAGCTCGGAGCGGGAGAACTACGAGCAGTACTTC
many	TRBV30	TRBJ2-7	-	CASSLDSQAYEQYF	TGTGCCTCCTCGTTAGACAGCCAAGCTTACGAGCAGTACTTC
-	TRBV20-1	TRBJ2-2	-	CSARPGANTGELFF	TGCAGTGCTAGACCCGGAGCGAACACCGGGGAGCTGTTTTTT
many	TRBV7-9	TRBJ1-1	-	CASSSRQLMNTEAFF	TGTGCCAGCAGCTCCCGACAGCTCATGAACACTGAAGCTTTCTTT
-	TRBV19	TRBJ2-3	-	CASGRWGDLTDTQYF	TGTGCCAGCGGTCGGTGGGGGGACCTCACAGATACGCAGTATTTT
many	TRBV11-2	TRBJ2-3	-	CASSSLRTVTDTQYF	TGTGCCAGCAGCTCGCTACGGACCGTCACAGATACGCAGTATTTT
few	TRBV5-5	TRBJ2-7	-	CASSLVDGYEQYF	TGTGCCAGCAGCTTGGTGGACGGCTACGAGCAGTACTTC
-	TRBV3-1	TRBJ2-4	-	CASSQFDGSRPGGNIQYF	TGTGCCAGCAGCCAATTCGACGGGAGCAGGCCAGGGGGTAACATTCAGTACTTC
-	TRBV7-9	TRBJ1-2	-	CASSLEGLGYGYTF	TGTGCCAGCAGCTTAGAAGGGTTAGGCTATGGCTACACCTTC
many	TRBV3-1	TRBJ2-7	TRBD2	CASSLRTSYEQYF	TGTGCCAGCAGCCTCCGGACTAGCTACGAGCAGTACTTC
few	TRBV20-1	TRBJ2-1	-	CSALSGGTYNEQFF	TGCAGTGCTCTCAGTGGGGGAACCTACAATGAGCAGTTCTTC
many	TRBV12-3/TRBV12-4	TRBJ1-5	TRBD1	CASSPRRQGGNQPQHF	TGTGCCAGCTCCCCCCGACGACAGGGCGGCAATCAGCCCCAGCATTTT
many	TRBV9	TRBJ2-5	-	CASSPSGAQETQYF	TGTGCCAGCAGCCCCTCGGGAGCTCAAGAGACCCAGTACTTC
many	TRBV13	TRBJ1-4	TRBD1	CASSDGQGGEKLFF	TGTGCCAGCAGCGACGGACAGGGTGGAGAAAAACTGTTTTTT
-	TRBV25-1	TRBJ2-2	-	CASSDVRRDQGELFF	TGTGCCAGCAGTGATGTTCGACGGGACCAGGGGGAGCTGTTTTTT
few	TRBV5-5	TRBJ1-1	-	CASSLSEWTEAFF	TGTGCCAGCAGCTTATCGGAGTGGACTGAAGCTTTCTTT
medium-sized	TRBV27	TRBJ2-2	-	CASSFIYTGELFF	TGTGCCAGCAGTTTCATATACACCGGGGAGCTGTTTTTT
many	TRBV29-1	TRBJ2-1	TRBD2	CSVDQLQGLAFSYNEQFF	TGCAGCGTAGACCAACTTCAGGGACTAGCGTTTTCCTACAATGAGCAGTTCTTC
many	TRBV12-3/TRBV12-4	TRBJ1-1	-	CASSFGRGTEAFF	TGTGCCAGCAGTTTTGGCAGGGGCACTGAAGCTTTCTTT